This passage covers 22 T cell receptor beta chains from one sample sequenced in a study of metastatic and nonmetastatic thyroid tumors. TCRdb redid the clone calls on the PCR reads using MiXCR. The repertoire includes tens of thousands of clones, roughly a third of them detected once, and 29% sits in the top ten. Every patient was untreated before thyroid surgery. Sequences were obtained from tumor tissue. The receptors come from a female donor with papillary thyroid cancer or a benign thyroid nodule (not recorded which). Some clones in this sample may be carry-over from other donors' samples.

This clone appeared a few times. The CDR3 protein is CASSQTWDRGQGYTF. The CDR3 DNA reads TGTGCCAGCAGTCAAACATGGGACAGGGGGCAAGGCTACACCTTC. The chain recombines TRBV6-1 with TRBJ1-2; 12 nucleotides match TRBD1. V lost 5 bases, J lost 8 bases, and 9 bases stayed unmatched. The germline V gene has CDR1 MNHNS and CDR2 SASEGT. There are 15 residues in the CDR3.

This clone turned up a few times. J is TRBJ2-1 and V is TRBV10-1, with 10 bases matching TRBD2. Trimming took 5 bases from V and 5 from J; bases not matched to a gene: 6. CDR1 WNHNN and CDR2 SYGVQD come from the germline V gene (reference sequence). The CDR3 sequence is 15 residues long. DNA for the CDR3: TGCGCCAGCAGTTCAGGACTAGCGGCCGACAATGAGCAGTTCTTC. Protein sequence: CASSSGLAADNEQFF.

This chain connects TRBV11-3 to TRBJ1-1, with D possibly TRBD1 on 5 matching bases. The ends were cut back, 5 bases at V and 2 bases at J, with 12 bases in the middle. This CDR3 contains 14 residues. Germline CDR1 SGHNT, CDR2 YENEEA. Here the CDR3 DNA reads TGTGCCAGCAGCCCCGATGGGGGTAACACTGAAGCTTTCTTT. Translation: CASSPDGGNTEAFF.

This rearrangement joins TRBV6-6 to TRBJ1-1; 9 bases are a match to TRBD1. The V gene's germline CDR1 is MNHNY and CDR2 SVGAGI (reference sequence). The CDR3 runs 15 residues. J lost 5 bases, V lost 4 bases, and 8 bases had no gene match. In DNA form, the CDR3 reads TGTGCCAGCAGTTCCCAGACAGGGGGGAAGACTGAAGCTTTCTTT. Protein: CASSSQTGGKTEAFF.

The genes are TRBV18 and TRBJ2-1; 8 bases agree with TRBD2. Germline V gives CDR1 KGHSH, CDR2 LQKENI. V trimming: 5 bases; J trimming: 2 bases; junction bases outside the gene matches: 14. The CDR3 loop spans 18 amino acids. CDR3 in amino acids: CASSSSIRTSRAYNEQFF. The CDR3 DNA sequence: TGTGCCAGCTCATCGTCAATACGGACTAGCAGGGCCTACAATGAGCAGTTCTTC.

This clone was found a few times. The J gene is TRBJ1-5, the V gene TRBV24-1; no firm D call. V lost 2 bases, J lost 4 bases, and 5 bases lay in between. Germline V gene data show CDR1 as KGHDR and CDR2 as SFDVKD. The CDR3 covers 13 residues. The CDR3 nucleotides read TGTGCCACCAGTGATTCTCCTAATCAGCCCCAGCATTTT. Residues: CATSDSPNQPQHF.

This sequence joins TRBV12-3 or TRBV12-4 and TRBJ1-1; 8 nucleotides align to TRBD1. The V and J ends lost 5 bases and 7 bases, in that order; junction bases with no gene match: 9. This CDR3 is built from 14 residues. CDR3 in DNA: TGTGCCAGCAGTAAAGCGACAGGGGAGGGTGAAGCTTTCTTT. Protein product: CASSKATGEGEAFF.

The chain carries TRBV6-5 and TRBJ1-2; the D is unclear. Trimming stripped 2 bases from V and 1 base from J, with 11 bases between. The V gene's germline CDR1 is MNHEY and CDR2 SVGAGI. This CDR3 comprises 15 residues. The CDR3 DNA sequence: TGTGCCAGCAGTTACGACGCTCTCTTTAACTATGGCTACACCTTC. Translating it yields CASSYDALFNYGYTF.

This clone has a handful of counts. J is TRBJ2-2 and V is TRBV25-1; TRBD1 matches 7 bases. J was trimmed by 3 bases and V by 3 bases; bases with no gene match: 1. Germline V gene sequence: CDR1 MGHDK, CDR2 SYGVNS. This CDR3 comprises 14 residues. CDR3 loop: CASSDGTDTGELFF. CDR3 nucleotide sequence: TGTGCCAGCAGTGACGGGACAGACACCGGGGAGCTGTTTTTT. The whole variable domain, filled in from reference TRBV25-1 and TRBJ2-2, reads EADIYQTPRYLVIGTGKKITLECSQTMGHDKMYWYQQDPGMELHLIHYSYGVNSTEKGDLSSESTVSRIRTEHFPLTLESARPSHTSQYLCASSDGTDTGELFFGEGSRLTVL.

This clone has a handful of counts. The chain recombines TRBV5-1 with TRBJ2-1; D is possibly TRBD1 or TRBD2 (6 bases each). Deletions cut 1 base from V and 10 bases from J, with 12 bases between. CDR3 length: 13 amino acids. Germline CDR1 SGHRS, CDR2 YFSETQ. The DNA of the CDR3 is TGCGCCAGCAGCTTGAACGGGGGCAACGAGCAGTTCTTC. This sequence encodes CASSLNGGNEQFF.

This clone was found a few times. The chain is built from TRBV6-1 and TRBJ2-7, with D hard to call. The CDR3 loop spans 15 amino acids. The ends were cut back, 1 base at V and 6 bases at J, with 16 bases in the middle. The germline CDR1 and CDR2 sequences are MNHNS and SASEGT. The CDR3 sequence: CASSEDGVSWGEQYF. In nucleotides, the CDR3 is TGTGCCAGCAGTGAAGATGGGGTATCCTGGGGCGAGCAGTACTTC.

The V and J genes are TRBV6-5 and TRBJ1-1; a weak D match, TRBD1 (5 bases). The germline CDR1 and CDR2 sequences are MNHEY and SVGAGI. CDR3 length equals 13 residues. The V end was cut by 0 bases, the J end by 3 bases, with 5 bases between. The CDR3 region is CASSYSRDTEAFF. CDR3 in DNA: TGTGCCAGCAGTTACTCCAGGGACACTGAAGCTTTCTTT.

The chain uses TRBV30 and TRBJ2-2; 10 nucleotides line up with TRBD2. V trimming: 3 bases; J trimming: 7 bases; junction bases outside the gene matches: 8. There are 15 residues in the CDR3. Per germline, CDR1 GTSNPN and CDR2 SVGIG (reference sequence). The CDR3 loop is CAWSASGRLVGELFF. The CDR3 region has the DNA TGTGCCTGGAGCGCTAGCGGGAGATTGGTCGGGGAGCTGTTTTTT.

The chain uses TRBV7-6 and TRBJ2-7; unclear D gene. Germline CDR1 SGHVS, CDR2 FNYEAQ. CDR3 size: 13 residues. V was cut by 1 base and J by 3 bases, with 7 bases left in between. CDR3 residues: CASSLELGYEQYF. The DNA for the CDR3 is TGTGCCAGCAGCTTAGAGCTGGGCTACGAGCAGTACTTC.

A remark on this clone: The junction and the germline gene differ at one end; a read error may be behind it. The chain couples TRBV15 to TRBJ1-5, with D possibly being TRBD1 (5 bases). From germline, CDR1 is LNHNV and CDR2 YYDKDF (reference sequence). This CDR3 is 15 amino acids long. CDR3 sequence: CATSRAPRQNQPQHF. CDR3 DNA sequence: TGCGCCACCAGCAGAGCCCCCAGACAGAATCAGCCCCAGCATTTT.

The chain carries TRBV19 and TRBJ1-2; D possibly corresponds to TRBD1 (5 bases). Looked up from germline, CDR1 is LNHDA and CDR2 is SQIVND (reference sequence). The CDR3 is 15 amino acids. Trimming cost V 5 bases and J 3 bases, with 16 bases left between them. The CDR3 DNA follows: TGTGCCAGTAGTCGTGGAGGTGGGGGGGACTATGGCTACACCTTC. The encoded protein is CASSRGGGGDYGYTF.

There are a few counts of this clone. The CDR3 loop is CASRRSSGANVLTF. The CDR3 region has the DNA TGTGCCAGCAGGCGAAGCTCTGGGGCCAACGTCCTGACTTTC. The V gene is TRBV6-1, the J gene TRBJ2-6; D not resolved. Per the germline V gene, CDR1 is MNHNS and CDR2 is SASEGT. With 6 bases removed from V and 0 bases from J, the gap between germline ends came to 6 bases. The CDR3 spans 14 residues.

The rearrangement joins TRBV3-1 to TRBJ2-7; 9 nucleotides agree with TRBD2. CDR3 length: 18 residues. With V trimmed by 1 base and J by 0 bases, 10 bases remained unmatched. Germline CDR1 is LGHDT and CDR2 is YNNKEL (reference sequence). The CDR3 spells CASSQAPQLAGLSYEQYF. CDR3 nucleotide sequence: TGTGCCAGCAGCCAAGCCCCACAGCTAGCGGGACTCTCCTACGAGCAGTACTTC.

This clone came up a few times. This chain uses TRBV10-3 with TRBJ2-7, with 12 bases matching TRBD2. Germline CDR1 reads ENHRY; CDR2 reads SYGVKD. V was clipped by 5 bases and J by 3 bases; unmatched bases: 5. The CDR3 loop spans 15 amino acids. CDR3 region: CAISWTSGKYYEQYF. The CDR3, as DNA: TGTGCCATCAGTTGGACTAGCGGGAAATACTACGAGCAGTACTTC.

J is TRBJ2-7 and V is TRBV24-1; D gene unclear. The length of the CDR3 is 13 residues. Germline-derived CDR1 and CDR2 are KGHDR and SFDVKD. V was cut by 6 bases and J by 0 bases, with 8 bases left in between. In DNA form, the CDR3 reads TGTGCCACCAGTATGGGTTCCTCCTACGAGCAGTACTTC. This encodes CATSMGSSYEQYF.

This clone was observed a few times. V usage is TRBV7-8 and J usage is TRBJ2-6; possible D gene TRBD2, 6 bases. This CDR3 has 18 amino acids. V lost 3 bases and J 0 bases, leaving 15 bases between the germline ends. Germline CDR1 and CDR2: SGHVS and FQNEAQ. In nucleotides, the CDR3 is TGTGCCAGCAGCTTTCATGGGCGGGACTCCTCTGGGGCCAACGTCCTGACTTTC. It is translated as CASSFHGRDSSGANVLTF.

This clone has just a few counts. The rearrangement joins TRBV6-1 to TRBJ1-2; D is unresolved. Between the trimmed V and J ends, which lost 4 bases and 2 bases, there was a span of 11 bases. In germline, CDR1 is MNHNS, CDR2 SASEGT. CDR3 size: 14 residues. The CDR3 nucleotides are TGTGCCAGCAGTGGCGGTGGACGGAACTATGGCTACACCTTC. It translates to CASSGGGRNYGYTF.